A single T cell receptor beta chain is shown here with its context. Which antigen it targets is not known. No per-base quality is available; no much larger clone lies one base away. Other DNA sequences in this sample translate to the same CDR3. Using the deep immunoSEQ assay, multiplex PCR amplified TCR CDR3 regions from genomic DNA. Extracted genomic DNA from each cell subset was spread evenly across all wells of several immunoSEQ 96-well plates, with each plate serving as a replicate. Each replicate PCR for unsorted PBMC received 300 to 350 ng genomic DNA, equal to 30,000 to 35,000 T cell genomes. Ten immunoSEQ deep assay plates were used to sequence the unsorted PBMC genomic DNA. The purified libraries were quantified using a Qubit 3.0 fluorometer, sized with a Bioanalyzer 2100, and then quantified again using the KAPA Library Quantification kit. Every immunoSEQ 96-well plate was sequenced on a separate single-read 150-cycle Illumina NextSeq 550 flow cell. The source study handled its data this way. The immunoSEQ output contained only junctional sequences without quality scores, so filtering could not match that applied to full-length reads. Sequences were annotated with PyIR, a Python wrapper for IgBLAST v1.9, and V/J genes and CDR3 were assigned using IMGT germline references. Reads were removed for weak V/J assignments (E-value above 1e-6), missing CDR3, stop codons, out-of-frame junctions, or ambiguous translated residues. A V3J clonotype was defined by an identical inferred V gene, J gene, and CDR3 amino acid sequence. To compute the percentage overlap between repertoires, the number of shared unique clonotypes was divided by the size of the smaller repertoire. Three approaches were used to assess repertoire richness: RTK rarefaction, the Chao1 estimator, and Recon v2.1 estimates of unobserved clonotypes. TCRdb carries this immuneACCESS record with in-frame sequences only. Its versions omit some clonotypes, under half of them owing to an unresolved V gene in the studies checked, with the rest unexplained. V and J calls and clone size are copied from that table; D and trimming were computed from the DNA. This sample comprises about 490,000 clones, 76% of them detected only once. The ten largest clones take up 13% of the sample.

This entry belongs to a study of shared clonotypes between healthy human individuals (dated by TCRdb to 2019 to 2021). The study in broad terms: A few men and two women, aged 18 to 49 years, made up the cohort. Libraries were prepared and TCR repertoires were sequenced by different laboratories using diverse techniques, in order to increase sequencing depth and limit assay-specific biases. Leukapheresis yielded between about 0.85 and 9 billion PBMCs per donor. Blood TCR repertoires of five healthy adults were deeply sequenced to estimate repertoire size and the extent of clonotype sharing between individuals.

The donors were healthy, HIV-negative adults who had no recently reported acute infections or vaccinations. Only Caucasian adults living in Nashville, Tennessee, USA were represented among the donors. For unsorted samples, some 100 million PBMCs were counted and genomic DNA was extracted with the QIAamp DNA Blood Mini kit. Blood was obtained by leukapheresis, after which PBMCs were separated by Ficoll-Histopaque density gradient centrifugation and cryopreserved in liquid nitrogen vapor phase. Beyond this particular receptor, the publication reports: Sampling was restricted to blood, and TCR repertoires in tissue are likely to differ from TCR repertoires in blood. Because the study included a small number of donors, the genetic and exposure-history diversity represented was limited. Pairwise subsampling indicated that sequencing depth was expected to affect the degree of clonotype sharing among donors.

This sequence was found in a woman aged 40 to 55 in good health. Some clones in this sample may be carry-over from other donors' samples. The sample comprised PBMCs.

The CDR3 is CASSLSYNEQFF. DNA sequence: TGCGCCAGCAGCTTGAGTTACAATGAGCAGTTCTTC. The rearranged segments are TRBV5-1 and TRBJ2-1; the D gene cannot be named for sure. The germline V gene specifies SGHRS as CDR1 and YFSETQ as CDR2. V drops 1 base and J drops 4 bases, leaving 3 bases in between. Measured from the cysteine to the phenylalanine, the CDR3 is 12 residues long. The only DNA kept is the CDR3, 36 bases in frame from the first base.